This T cell receptor (beta chain) originates from a study of CD8+ T cells in alopecia areata. Isolated RNA was reverse transcribed into cDNA used as the sequencing template. Clones were read by immunoSEQ multiplex PCR, and TCRdb kept only the in-frame ones, dropping some. Among 150,000 or so clones listed, around 71% were seen once. In regard to this clone: Other DNA sequences in the sample encode the same CDR3.

With 5 bases clipped from V and 3 bases from J, the junction kept 5 bases outside the gene matches. The CDR3 consists of 15 residues. From germline, CDR1 is SEHNR and CDR2 FQNEAQ (reference sequence). The clonotype comes from a human donor with alopecia areata. This material consisted of CD8+ T cells sorted from blood, taken at week 0. This chain links TRBV7-9 with TRBJ2-3, with 10 bases matching TRBD2. CDR3 in DNA: TGTGCCAGCAGCCCTCTAGCGGGGGCGACAGATACGCAGTATTTT. This codes for CASSPLAGATDTQYF. The entire variable domain, with the rest obtained from reference TRBV7-9 and TRBJ2-3, is as follows: DTGVSQNPRHKITKRGQNVTFRCDPISEHNRLYWYRQTLGQGPEFLTYFQNEAQLEKSRLLSDRFSAERPKGSFSTLEIQRTEQGDSAMYLCASSPLAGATDTQYFGPGTRLTVL.